This T cell receptor beta chain came from a study of T cell responses to AZD1222 COVID-19 vaccine (dated by TCRdb to about 2021). Context from the whole study: Because spike-specific TCR depth and breadth did not differ between the two schedules, AZD1222 recipients who got a second dose at roughly 4 weeks were pooled with those who got a second dose at roughly 12 weeks. A total of approximately 250 trial participants underwent TCR sequencing, of whom about 210 had received two doses of AZD1222 and around 25 had received two doses of the MenACWY control vaccine. Trial participants were enrolled into age subgroups of 18-55, 56-69 and 70-plus years, which contained around 140, 26 and 57 TCR-sequenced participants, respectively.

In the paper's terms, the time point label means: baseline before first vaccination. The vaccinee samples were drawn from two UK trials, COV001 and COV002, one of which was a single-blind randomized controlled phase 2/3 trial testing AZD1222 (ChAdOx1 nCoV-19) in healthy adults. For TCRbeta chain sequencing, PBMC samples from trial participants were taken at day 0 and at day 28 after the second dose. The CDR3 regions of human TCRbeta chains were analyzed by immunosequencing. The authors' pipeline ran thus. TCRs in the repertoires were compared against a reference library of SARS-CoV-2-specific TCRs that had been generated with the MIRA antigen-specificity platform. Breadth was defined as the fraction of unique TCRs that were SARS-CoV-2-associated, and depth was defined as the fraction of total T cells that were SARS-CoV-2-associated. Using the MIRA data, every spike-specific TCR was mapped to the spike region that the TCR reacted to and assigned to either a CD4 or a CD8 class. Log10-transformed breadth and depth values were compared by one-way ANOVA with Sidak's multiple comparisons tests. TCRdb provides this immuneACCESS table in a form limited to in-frame rearrangements. Some clones are lacking; in checked studies, under half of them reflect an unresolved V gene, and why the rest are absent is not known. That table furnishes V, J and clone size, whereas the DNA furnished D and trimming. Present in this sample are tens of thousands of clones, roughly 84% of which were seen just once. The ten largest clones take up around 20% of the sample.

On the study overall, not on this receptor specifically: Participants were mostly white British, with more females than males. The authors suggested clonal diversity may have been underestimated. Nearly half of unique spike-specific TCRs reportedly recognized epitopes outside regions mutated in the B.1.351 and B.1.1.7 variants. The 56-69-year group was small, and its depth increase did not reach significance, likely because of low power. Conclusions about previously exposed vaccinees are limited, since just a handful of AZD1222 recipients were seropositive for SARS-CoV-2 at baseline. Because no day 14 peak-response samples were available, repertoires were characterized only after the peak T cell response. A significant rise in spike-specific TCR breadth and depth was observed after two AZD1222 doses relative to day 0 and relative to MenACWY recipients. The vaccine-associated CD4 TCRs covered the entire spike protein, and the dominant responses fell in regions 160-218 and 743-854.

Note on this clone: Its cognate antigen has yet to be identified. Base qualities are missing; no much larger clone stands one base away.

The CDR3 holds 14 amino acids from the cysteine to the phenylalanine. Kept here is only the CDR3 DNA, which spans 42 bases and is read in frame from base 1. After removal of 5 bases from V and 6 bases from J, the junction retains 6 bases not matched to a gene. From a lookup of the germline V gene (reference sequence), CDR1 and CDR2 are SEHNR and FQNEAQ. This TCR came from an adult in good health. Sequenced material: peripheral blood, taken on day 0 of AZD1222 vaccination. The rearranged segments are TRBV7-9 and TRBJ2-5, and TRBD1 aligns with 10 junction nucleotides. The CDR3 reads CASSPGQGVKTQYF. The bases read TGTGCCAGCAGCCCTGGACAGGGGGTAAAGACCCAGTACTTC.